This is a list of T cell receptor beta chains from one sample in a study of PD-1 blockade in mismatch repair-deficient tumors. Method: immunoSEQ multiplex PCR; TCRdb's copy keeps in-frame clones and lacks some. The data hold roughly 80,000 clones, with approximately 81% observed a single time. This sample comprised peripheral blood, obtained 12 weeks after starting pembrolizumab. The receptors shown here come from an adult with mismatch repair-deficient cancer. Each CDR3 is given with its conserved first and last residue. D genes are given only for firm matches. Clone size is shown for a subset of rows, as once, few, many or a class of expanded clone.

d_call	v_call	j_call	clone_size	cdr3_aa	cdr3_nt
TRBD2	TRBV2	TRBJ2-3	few	CASREGTSGTQYF	TGTGCCAGCAGGGAGGGGACTAGCGGTACGCAGTATTTT
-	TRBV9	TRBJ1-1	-	CASSVGVERDTEAFF	TGTGCCAGCAGCGTAGGGGTGGAACGTGACACTGAAGCTTTCTTT
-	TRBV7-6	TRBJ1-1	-	CASSLAYFGGYRTEAFF	TGTGCCAGCAGCTTAGCTTATTTTGGGGGATATAGAACTGAAGCTTTCTTT
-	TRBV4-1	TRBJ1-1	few	CASSQFVGGDTEAFF	TGCGCCAGCAGCCAATTTGTCGGGGGGGACACTGAAGCTTTCTTT
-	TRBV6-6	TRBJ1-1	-	CATLRGMGTEAFF	TGTGCCACTCTTCGGGGGATGGGAACTGAAGCTTTCTTT
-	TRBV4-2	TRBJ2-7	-	CASSSRVGSSYEQYF	TGTGCCAGCAGCAGTCGGGTCGGTAGCTCCTACGAGCAGTACTTC
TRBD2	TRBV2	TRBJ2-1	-	CASGTSGSYEQFF	TGTGCCAGCGGAACTAGCGGGAGCTATGAGCAGTTCTTC
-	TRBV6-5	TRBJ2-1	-	CASSDSSYNEQFF	TGTGCCAGCAGTGACTCTAGCTACAATGAGCAGTTCTTC
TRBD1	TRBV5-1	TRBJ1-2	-	CASSTYRGDNYGYTF	TGCGCCAGCAGCACCTACAGGGGGGACAACTATGGCTACACCTTC
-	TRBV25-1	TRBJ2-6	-	CASSEPGANVLTF	TGTGCCAGCAGTGAACCTGGGGCCAACGTCCTGACTTTC
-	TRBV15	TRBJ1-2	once	CATSRGTANYGYTF	TGTGCCACCAGCAGAGGGACAGCTAACTATGGCTACACCTTC
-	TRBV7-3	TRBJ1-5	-	CASSFDPGNQPQHF	TGTGCCAGCAGCTTCGATCCGGGGAATCAGCCCCAGCATTTT
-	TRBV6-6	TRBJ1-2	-	CASSLQVDYGYTF	TGTGCCAGCAGTCTACAGGTTGACTATGGCTACACCTTC
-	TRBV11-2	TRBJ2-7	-	CASSLDSGHAYEQYF	TGTGCCAGCAGCTTAGATTCAGGTCATGCCTACGAGCAGTACTTC
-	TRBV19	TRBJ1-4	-	CASSPDREKLFF	TGTGCCAGTAGTCCCGACAGGGAAAAACTGTTTTTT
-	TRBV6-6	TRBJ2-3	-	CASSSSSGGTDTQYF	TGTGCCAGCAGTTCGTCGAGTGGGGGCACAGATACGCAGTATTTT
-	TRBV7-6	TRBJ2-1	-	CASSLAQREISYNEQFF	TGTGCCAGCAGCTTAGCCCAACGGGAGATCTCCTACAATGAGCAGTTCTTC
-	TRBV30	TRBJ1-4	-	CAWSGGLNEKLFF	TGTGCCTGGAGTGGGGGGCTTAATGAAAAACTGTTTTTT
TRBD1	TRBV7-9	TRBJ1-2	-	CASSEGQGLSGYTF	TGTGCCAGCAGCGAAGGACAGGGGCTGTCGGGCTACACCTTC
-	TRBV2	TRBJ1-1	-	CASSIGHTNTEAFF	TGTGCCAGCAGCATAGGGCACACGAACACTGAAGCTTTCTTT
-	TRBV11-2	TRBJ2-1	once	CASSFRPDTYNEQFF	TGTGCCAGCAGCTTTAGACCCGATACCTACAATGAGCAGTTCTTC
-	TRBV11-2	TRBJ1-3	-	CASSLTVSTGNTIYF	TGTGCCAGCAGCTTAACCGTCAGTACGGGAAACACCATATATTTT
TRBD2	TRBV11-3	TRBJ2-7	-	CASSLEAGGSYEQYF	TGTGCCAGCAGCTTAGAGGCGGGAGGCTCCTACGAGCAGTACTTC
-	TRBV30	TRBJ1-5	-	CAWSVRGIGNQPQHF	TGTGCCTGGAGTGTAAGAGGGATAGGCAATCAGCCCCAGCATTTT
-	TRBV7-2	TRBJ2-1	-	CASRRGGSYNEQFF	TGTGCCAGCAGGCGAGGGGGTTCCTACAATGAGCAGTTCTTC
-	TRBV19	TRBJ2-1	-	CASSIAEGATGEQFF	TGTGCCAGTAGTATCGCGGAGGGGGCGACGGGGGAGCAGTTCTTC
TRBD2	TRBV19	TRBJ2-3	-	CASSLTRPGGGTDTQYF	TGTGCCAGTAGCCTAACTCGTCCGGGAGGTGGAACAGATACGCAGTATTTT
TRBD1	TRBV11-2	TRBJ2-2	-	CASSLYRDRGLNGELFF	TGTGCCAGCAGCTTATACCGGGACAGGGGGCTTAACGGGGAGCTGTTTTTT
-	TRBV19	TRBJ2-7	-	CASKEGGSYEQYF	TGTGCCAGTAAAGAGGGCGGTTCCTACGAGCAGTACTTC
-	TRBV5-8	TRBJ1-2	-	CASSFGTGNYGYTF	TGTGCCAGCAGCTTCGGGACGGGGAACTATGGCTACACCTTC
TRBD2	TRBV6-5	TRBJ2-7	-	CASKQSGGSYEQYF	TGTGCCAGCAAACAGTCTGGCGGGAGCTACGAGCAGTACTTC
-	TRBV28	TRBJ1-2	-	CASTGTGWYGYTF	TGTGCCAGCACGGGGACTGGTTGGTATGGCTACACCTTC
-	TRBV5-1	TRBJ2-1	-	CASSLASHNEQFF	TGCGCCAGCAGCTTGGCTAGTCACAATGAGCAGTTCTTC
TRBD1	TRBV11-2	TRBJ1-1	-	CASSSGAGGSAFF	TGTGCCAGCAGCTCAGGGGCAGGGGGTTCGGCTTTCTTT
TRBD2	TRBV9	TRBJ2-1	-	CASSTGLAGSSYNEQFF	TGTGCCAGCAGCACCGGACTAGCGGGGAGCTCCTACAATGAGCAGTTCTTC
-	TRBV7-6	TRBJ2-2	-	CASSPRAGANRNTGELFF	TGTGCCAGCAGCCCACGGGCAGGAGCCAACCGAAACACCGGGGAGCTGTTTTTT
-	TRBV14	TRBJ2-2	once	CASSQDLAGSTGELFF	TGTGCCAGCAGCCAAGATTTGGCAGGGAGCACCGGGGAGCTGTTTTTT